Following are 2 T cell receptor beta chains from one sample sequenced in a study of early T cells in non-severe SARS-CoV-2 infection. TCRdb independently ran MiXCR on the 5' RACE reads; one entry per CDR3 protein. The data contain tens of thousands of distinct CDR3 sequences, roughly 6.6% of them seen just once; the ten biggest clones take up under 25%. Sequencing used whole blood, obtained at baseline. These receptors were obtained from an adult who was a healthcare worker with PCR-confirmed SARS-CoV-2 infection or an uninfected control (not recorded which).

This clonotype was picked up many times. In DNA, the CDR3 is TGTGCCAGCAGCTCCCTAGGGGGGGGCACTGAAGCTTTCTTT. It is translated as CASSSLGGGTEAFF. The chain combines TRBV7-6 with TRBJ1-1; a weak D match, TRBD1 (6 bases). Germline values: CDR1 SGHVS, CDR2 FNYEAQ. The length of the CDR3 is 14 residues. Trimming took off 4 bases at V and 4 bases at J, with 13 bases between the two ends.

This clonotype was counted many times. Written as DNA, the CDR3 is TGTGCCAGCAGCTCCCCCTTGACTAGCGGGAGCTGGGATACGCAGTATTTT. Protein sequence: CASSSPLTSGSWDTQYF. The chain is built from TRBV6-5 and TRBJ2-3, with TRBD2 matching 12 bases. There are 17 residues in the CDR3. The V segment lost 6 bases and the J segment 6 bases; nucleotides outside the gene matches: 13. Germline V lookup: CDR1 MNHEY, CDR2 SVGAGI.